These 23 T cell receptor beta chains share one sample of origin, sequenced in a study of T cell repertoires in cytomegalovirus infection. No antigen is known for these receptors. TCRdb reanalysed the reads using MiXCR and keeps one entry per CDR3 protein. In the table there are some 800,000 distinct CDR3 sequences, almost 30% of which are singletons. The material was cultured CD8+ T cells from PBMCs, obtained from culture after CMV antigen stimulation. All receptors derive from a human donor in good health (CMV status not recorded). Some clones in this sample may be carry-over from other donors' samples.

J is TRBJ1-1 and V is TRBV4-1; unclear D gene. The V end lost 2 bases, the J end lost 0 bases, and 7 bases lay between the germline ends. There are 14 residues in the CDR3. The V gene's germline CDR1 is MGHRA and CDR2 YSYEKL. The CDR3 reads CASSQQQMNTEAFF. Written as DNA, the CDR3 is TGCGCCAGCAGCCAACAACAGATGAACACTGAAGCTTTCTTT.

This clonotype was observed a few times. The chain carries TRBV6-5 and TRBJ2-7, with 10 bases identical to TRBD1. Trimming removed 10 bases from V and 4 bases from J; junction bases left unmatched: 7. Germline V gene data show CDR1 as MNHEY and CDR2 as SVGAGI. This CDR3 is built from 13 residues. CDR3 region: CATRDRGLYEQYF. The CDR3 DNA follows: TGTGCCACCCGGGACAGGGGCCTTTACGAGCAGTACTTC.

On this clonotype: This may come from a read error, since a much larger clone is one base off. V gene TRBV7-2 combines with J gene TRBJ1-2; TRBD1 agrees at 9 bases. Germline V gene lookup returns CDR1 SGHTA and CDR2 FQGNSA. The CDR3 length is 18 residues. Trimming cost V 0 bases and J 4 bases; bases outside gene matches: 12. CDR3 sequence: CASSLADRGALITYGYTF. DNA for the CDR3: TGTGCCAGCAGCTTAGCGGACAGGGGCGCCCTTATTACCTATGGCTACACCTTC.

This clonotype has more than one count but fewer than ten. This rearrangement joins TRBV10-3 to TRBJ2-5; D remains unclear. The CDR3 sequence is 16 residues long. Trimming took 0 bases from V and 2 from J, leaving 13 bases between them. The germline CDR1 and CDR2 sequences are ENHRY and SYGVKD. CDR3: CAISESLNDPQETQYF. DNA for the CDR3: TGTGCCATCAGTGAGTCCCTAAATGACCCACAAGAGACCCAGTACTTC.

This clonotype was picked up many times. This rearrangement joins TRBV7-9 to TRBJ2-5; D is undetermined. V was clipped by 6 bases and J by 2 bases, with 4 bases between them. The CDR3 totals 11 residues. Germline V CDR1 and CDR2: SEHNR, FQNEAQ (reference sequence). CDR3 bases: TGTGCCAGCAGGGGACAAGAGACCCAGTACTTC. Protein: CASRGQETQYF.

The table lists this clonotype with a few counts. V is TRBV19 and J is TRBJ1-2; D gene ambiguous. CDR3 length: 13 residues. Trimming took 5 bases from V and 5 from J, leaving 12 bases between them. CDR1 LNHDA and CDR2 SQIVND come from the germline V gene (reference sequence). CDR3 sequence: CASSRRLRYGYTF. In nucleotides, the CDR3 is TGTGCCAGTAGTCGGCGTTTACGGTATGGCTACACCTTC.

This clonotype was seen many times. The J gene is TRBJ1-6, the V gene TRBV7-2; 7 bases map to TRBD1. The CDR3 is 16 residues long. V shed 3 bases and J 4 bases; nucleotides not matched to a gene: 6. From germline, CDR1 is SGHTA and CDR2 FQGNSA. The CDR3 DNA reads TGTGCCAGCAGCTTTGGCGACAGGGCATATAATTCACCCCTCCACTTT. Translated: CASSFGDRAYNSPLHF. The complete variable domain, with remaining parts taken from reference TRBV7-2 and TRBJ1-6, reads GAGVSQSPSNKVTEKGKDVELRCDPISGHTALYWYRQSLGQGLEFLIYFQGNSAPDKSGLPSDRFSAERTGGSVSTLTIQRTQQEDSAVYLCASSFGDRAYNSPLHFGNGTRLTVT.

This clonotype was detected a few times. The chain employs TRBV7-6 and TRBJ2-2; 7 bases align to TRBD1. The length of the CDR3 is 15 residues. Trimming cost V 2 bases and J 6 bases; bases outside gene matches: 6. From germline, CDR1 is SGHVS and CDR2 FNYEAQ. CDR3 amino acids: CASSLYGDSAGELFF. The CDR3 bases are TGTGCCAGCAGCTTATATGGGGACAGCGCCGGGGAGCTGTTTTTT.

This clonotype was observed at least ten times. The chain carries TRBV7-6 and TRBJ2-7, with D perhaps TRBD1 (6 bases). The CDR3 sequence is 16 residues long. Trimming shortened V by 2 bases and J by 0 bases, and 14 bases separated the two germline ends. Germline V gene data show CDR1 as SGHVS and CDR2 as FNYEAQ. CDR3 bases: TGTGCCAGCAGCTTACTGGCAGGGGAAAGCTCCTACGAGCAGTACTTC. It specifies CASSLLAGESSYEQYF.

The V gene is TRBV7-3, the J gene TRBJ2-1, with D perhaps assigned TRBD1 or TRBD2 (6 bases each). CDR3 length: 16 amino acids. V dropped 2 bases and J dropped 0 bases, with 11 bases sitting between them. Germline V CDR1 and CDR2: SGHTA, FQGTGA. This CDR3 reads CASSLPRGGSYNEQFF. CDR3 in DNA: TGTGCCAGCAGCTTACCCAGGGGAGGCTCCTACAATGAGCAGTTCTTC.

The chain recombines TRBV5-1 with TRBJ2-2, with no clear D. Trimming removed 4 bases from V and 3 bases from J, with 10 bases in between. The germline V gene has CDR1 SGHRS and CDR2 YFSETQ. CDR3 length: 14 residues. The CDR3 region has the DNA TGCGCCAGCAGCATGACACATTACACCGGGGAGCTGTTTTTT. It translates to CASSMTHYTGELFF.

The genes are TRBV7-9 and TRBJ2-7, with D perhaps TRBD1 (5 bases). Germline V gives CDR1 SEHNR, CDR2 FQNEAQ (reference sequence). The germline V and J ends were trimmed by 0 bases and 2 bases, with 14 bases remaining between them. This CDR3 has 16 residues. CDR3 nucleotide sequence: TGTGCCAGCAGCTTAGCTGAGAGAGTGGGGCCCTACGAGCAGTACTTC. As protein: CASSLAERVGPYEQYF.

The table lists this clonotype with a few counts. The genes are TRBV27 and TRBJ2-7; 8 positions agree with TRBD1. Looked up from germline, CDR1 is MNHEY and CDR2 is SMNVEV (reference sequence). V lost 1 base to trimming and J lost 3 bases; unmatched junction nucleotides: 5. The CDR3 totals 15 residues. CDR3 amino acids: CASSLLGQVVYEQYF. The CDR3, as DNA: TGTGCCAGCAGTTTATTGGGACAGGTCGTCTACGAGCAGTACTTC.

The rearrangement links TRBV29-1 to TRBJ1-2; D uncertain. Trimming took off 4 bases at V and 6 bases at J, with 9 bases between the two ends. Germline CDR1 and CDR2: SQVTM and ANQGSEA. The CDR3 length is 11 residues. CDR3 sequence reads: CSVATRDGYTF. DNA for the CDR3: TGCAGCGTTGCCACTAGGGATGGCTACACCTTC.

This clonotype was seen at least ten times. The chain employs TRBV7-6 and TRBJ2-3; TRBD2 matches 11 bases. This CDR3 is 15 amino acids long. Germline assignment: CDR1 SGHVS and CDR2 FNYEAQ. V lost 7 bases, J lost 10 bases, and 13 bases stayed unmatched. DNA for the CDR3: TGTGCCAGCACCCCTACTAGCGGGGGCATCGTTGCGCAGTATTTT. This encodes CASTPTSGGIVAQYF.

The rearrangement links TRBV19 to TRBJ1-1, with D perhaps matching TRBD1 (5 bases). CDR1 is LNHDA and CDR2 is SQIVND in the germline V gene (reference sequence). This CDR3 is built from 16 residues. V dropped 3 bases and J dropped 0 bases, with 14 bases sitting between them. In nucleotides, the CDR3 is TGTGCCAGTAGTATCAGAGCAGGAGGGGTGAACACTGAAGCTTTCTTT. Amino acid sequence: CASSIRAGGVNTEAFF.

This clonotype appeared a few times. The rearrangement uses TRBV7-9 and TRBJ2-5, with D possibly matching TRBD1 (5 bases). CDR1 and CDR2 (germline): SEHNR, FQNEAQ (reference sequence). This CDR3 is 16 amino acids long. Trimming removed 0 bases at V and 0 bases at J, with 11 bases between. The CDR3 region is CASSLARTHYQETQYF. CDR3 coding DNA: TGTGCCAGCAGCTTAGCTCGGACACATTACCAAGAGACCCAGTACTTC.

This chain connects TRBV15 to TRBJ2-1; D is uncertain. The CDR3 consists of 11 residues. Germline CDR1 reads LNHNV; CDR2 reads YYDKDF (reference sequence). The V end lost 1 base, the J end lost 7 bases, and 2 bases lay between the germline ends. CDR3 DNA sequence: TGTGCCACCAGCAGAGGGAATGAGCAGTTCTTC. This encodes CATSRGNEQFF.

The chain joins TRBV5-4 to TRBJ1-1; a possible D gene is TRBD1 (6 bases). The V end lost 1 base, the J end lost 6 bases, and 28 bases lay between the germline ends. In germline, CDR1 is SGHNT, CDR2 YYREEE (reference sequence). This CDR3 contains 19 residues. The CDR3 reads CASSLLGGDRFIGGPEAFF. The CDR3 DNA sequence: TGTGCCAGCAGCTTGTTAGGTGGGGACCGATTCATCGGGGGCCCTGAAGCTTTCTTT.

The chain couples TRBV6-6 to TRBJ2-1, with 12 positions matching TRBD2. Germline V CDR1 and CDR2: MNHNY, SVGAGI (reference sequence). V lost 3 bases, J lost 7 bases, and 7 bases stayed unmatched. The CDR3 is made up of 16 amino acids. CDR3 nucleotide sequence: TGTGCCAGCAGTTATGCACTAGCGGGGGGTCGGAATGAGCAGTTCTTC. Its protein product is CASSYALAGGRNEQFF.

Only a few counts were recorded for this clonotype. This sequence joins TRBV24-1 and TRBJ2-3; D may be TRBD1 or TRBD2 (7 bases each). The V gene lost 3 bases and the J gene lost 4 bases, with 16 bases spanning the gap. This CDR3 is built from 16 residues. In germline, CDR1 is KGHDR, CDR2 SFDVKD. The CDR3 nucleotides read TGTGCCACCAGTGATCACAGGGGAGGGACTGCAGATACGCAGTATTTT. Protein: CATSDHRGGTADTQYF.

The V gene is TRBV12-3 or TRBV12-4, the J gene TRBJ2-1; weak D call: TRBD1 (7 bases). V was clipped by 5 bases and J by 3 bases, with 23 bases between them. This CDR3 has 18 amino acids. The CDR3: CASSPLPTRDRDYNEQFF. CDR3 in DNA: TGTGCCAGCAGTCCCCTTCCTACGCGGGACAGAGACTACAATGAGCAGTTCTTC.

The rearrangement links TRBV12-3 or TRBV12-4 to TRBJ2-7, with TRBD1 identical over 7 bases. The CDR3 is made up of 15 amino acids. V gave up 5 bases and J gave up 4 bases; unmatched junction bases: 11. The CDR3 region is CASSETGVQWYEQYV. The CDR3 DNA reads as TGTGCCAGCAGTGAAACAGGGGTGCAGTGGTACGAGCAGTACGTC.